The source of this T cell receptor beta chain is a study of Graves' ophthalmopathy and Graves' hyperthyroidism. Regarding the study as a whole: As the model predicted ophthalmopathy progression, it achieved a sensitivity of 65% to 71% and a specificity of about 72%.

This clonotype was counted at least ten times. Its antigen is as yet unknown. TCR beta CDR3 regions were amplified from RNA transcripts. RT-PCR with HTBI primers came first, then second-round multiplex PCR. Using its own MiXCR run on the multiplex PCR reads, TCRdb lists one record per CDR3 protein. This sample has roughly 300,000 distinct CDR3 sequences; roughly a sixth occur once, and the top ten carry 9% to 15%. V gave up 1 base and J gave up 14 bases, with 21 bases separating them. CDR1 and CDR2 (germline): GTSNPN, SVGIG (reference sequence). The CDR3 runs 15 residues. V gene TRBV30 combines with J gene TRBJ1-6; D uncertain. The sequenced sample consisted of peripheral blood. This clonotype was obtained from an adult man with Graves' ophthalmopathy. The CDR3 coding sequence is TGTGCCTGGAGTGGGGGATTCGGTACGCTTCATTCCCTCCACTTT. This codes for CAWSGGFGTLHSLHF.